Each of the 19 T cell receptor beta chains below was sequenced from the same sample in a study of tumor-infiltrating lymphocytes in primary liver carcinoma. Co-extracting RNA and DNA was done with roughly 17-34 mg of unsorted bulk tissue as input. The input was around 500 ng total RNA; TCR beta cDNA was made from it with a constant-region primer. Slightly modified ARM-PCR served as the procedure for the TCR beta libraries. These libraries came from three rounds of nested multiplex PCR. A C-beta reverse primer was combined with TRBV1-TRBV30 forward primers in the first two PCR rounds, and each round had around 11 cycles. MiXCR, run by TCRdb on the multiplex PCR reads, gives a single entry per CDR3 protein. The sample shows 44,000 or so distinct CDR3 sequences, 71% of them seen only once. Sample: liver tumor tissue from sampling region 5. As for subset: tumor region T5, tumor centre. The origin of the receptors is a man aged 35 to 55 with primary liver carcinoma and hepatitis B virus infection.

Many counts were recorded for this clonotype. The V and J genes are TRBV10-3 and TRBJ2-4, with D maybe TRBD1 (6 bases). V was pared by 0 bases and J by 0 bases, with 12 bases between. The CDR3 length is 17 residues. Germline V gene lookup returns CDR1 ENHRY and CDR2 SYGVKD. The CDR3 spells CAISESQGSVAKNIQYF. CDR3 DNA: TGTGCCATCAGTGAGTCGCAGGGGTCCGTAGCCAAAAACATTCAGTACTTC.

Worth noting for this clonotype: A read error may account for a junction end that differs from germline. This chain joins TRBV11-1 and TRBJ2-7, with D tentatively TRBD1 or TRBD2 (5 bases each). The CDR3 spans 13 residues. Germline loops: CDR1 SGHAT, CDR2 FQDESV (reference sequence). The CDR3 region is CVSSLGVGNEQYF. The CDR3, as DNA: TGTGTCAGCAGCTTGGGGGTAGGGAACGAGCAGTACTTC.

This clonotype was found a few times. This may arise from a read error, as a much more abundant clone is one base away. This chain joins TRBV4-1 and TRBJ2-7; D possibly uses TRBD1 or TRBD2 (5 bases each). Per the germline V gene, CDR1 is MGHRA and CDR2 is YSYEKL. V lost 4 bases to trimming and J lost 9 bases, with 13 bases between them. The length of the CDR3 is 12 residues. CDR3 in DNA: TGCGCCAGCAGCCCTGCAGGGAGCGGGCAGTACTTC. Translated, it gives CASSPAGSGQYF.

This chain's CDR3 is CACIQRGTDTQYF. The CDR3 DNA follows: TGTGCCTGTATACAGAGGGGCACAGATACGCAGTATTTT. The V gene is TRBV30, the J gene TRBJ2-3; D perhaps matches TRBD2 (5 bases). The CDR3 runs to 13 residues. From germline, CDR1 is GTSNPN and CDR2 SVGIG (reference sequence). Trimming removed 6 bases at V and 1 base at J, with 11 bases between.

This clonotype rates as medium-sized (0.01 to 0.1%). The DNA of the CDR3 is TGCAGCGTTAGGAACCGCGAGGGCTACGAGCAGTACTTC. Translated, it gives CSVRNREGYEQYF. This chain joins TRBV29-1 and TRBJ2-7; a possible D gene is TRBD2 (5 bases). The V end lost 5 bases, the J end lost 3 bases, and 14 bases lay between the germline ends. The CDR3 extends over 13 amino acids. The germline V gene has CDR1 SQVTM and CDR2 ANQGSEA.

The chain employs TRBV4-1 and TRBJ1-2; 8 bases fit TRBD1. Germline-derived CDR1 and CDR2 are MGHRA and YSYEKL. CDR3 length equals 16 residues. The junction had 8 bases not matched to a gene; V was cut back by 5 bases and J by 0 bases. The CDR3 loop is CASSFERTGTNYGYTF. The CDR3 DNA reads TGCGCCAGCAGCTTCGAGAGGACAGGGACTAACTATGGCTACACCTTC.

A single count supports this clonotype. Germline is not matched at one junction end, which may reflect a read error. The chain carries TRBV10-3 and TRBJ1-1; tentative D call: TRBD1 (6 bases). CDR3 size: 13 residues. CDR1 and CDR2 from the germline V gene are ENHRY and SYGVKD. In nucleotides, the CDR3 is TGTGCCATCGGTGGTACAGGGAACACTGAAGCTTCCTTT. This encodes CAIGGTGNTEASF.

As concerns this clonotype: This may arise from a read error, as a much more abundant clone is one base away. V usage is TRBV19 and J usage is TRBJ1-5; D remains unclear. V lost 6 bases, J lost 3 bases, and 18 bases lay in between. This CDR3 is 16 amino acids long. The germline CDR1 and CDR2 sequences are LNHDA and SQIVND (reference sequence). The CDR3 here is CASSDEAARFNQPQHF. DNA for the CDR3: TGTGCCAGTAGCGACGAGGCAGCAAGGTTCAATCAGCCCCAGCATTTT.

This clonotype was found once. The CDR3 does not end in the conserved phenylalanine or tryptophan, so this is likely a read error. In DNA, the CDR3 is TGTGCCAGTGGTCGGGAGAGCGCAGATACGCAGTATCTT. Translated, it gives CASGRESADTQYL. The chain is built from TRBV12-3 or TRBV12-4 and TRBJ2-3, with D possibly matching TRBD2 (6 bases). V was shortened by 9 bases and J by 4 bases, with 14 bases between the two germline ends. This CDR3 is 13 amino acids long.

Comment on this clonotype: The CDR3 carries no conserved terminal phenylalanine or tryptophan, so it likely arises from a read error. V usage is TRBV11-2 and J usage is TRBJ1-2; tentatively, D is TRBD1 (5 bases). This CDR3 has 13 residues. CDR1 and CDR2 (germline): SGHAT, FQNNGV. V was trimmed by 11 bases and J by 2 bases, leaving 15 bases between them. The chain's CDR3 is CAGGLEGNYGYTS. Here the CDR3 DNA reads TGTGCCGGCGGCTTAGAGGGGAACTATGGCTACACCTCC.

Notes on this clonotype: At one of its ends the junction is not consistent with the germline gene, which may arise from a read error. This chain links TRBV11-2 with TRBJ2-1; D is perhaps TRBD1 (6 bases). Per the germline V gene, CDR1 is SGHAT and CDR2 is FQNNGV. CDR3 length equals 15 residues. The CDR3 DNA follows: TGTGCCAGCAGCACAGGGACGGGCTGCTACAATGAGCGGTTCTTC. Its translation is CASSTGTGCYNERFF.

As regards this clonotype: Without the conserved terminal phenylalanine or tryptophan, this CDR3 likely stems from a read error. The gene calls are TRBV10-1 and TRBJ1-5; D ambiguous. Germline CDR1 WNHNN, CDR2 SYGVQD (reference sequence). The germline V and J ends were trimmed by 7 bases and 3 bases, with 16 bases remaining between them. The CDR3 covers 15 residues. The CDR3 DNA sequence: TGCGCCAGCACCCCAGAACCCATTACCAATCAGCCCCAGCATTAT. As protein: CASTPEPITNQPQHY.

This clonotype was seen a single time. This CDR3 fails to terminate in the conserved phenylalanine or tryptophan, so it likely reflects a read error. No DNA is shown, since the ends of the CDR3 on it are uncertain; the CDR3 is the one TCRdb lists. The rearrangement links TRBV29-1 to TRBJ2-1; the tabulated D call, TRBD1, remains unverified against the DNA. CDR1 is SQVTM, CDR2 ANQGSEA, per germline. With termini counted, the CDR3 has 10 amino acids. CDR3 residues: CSGLTGRKFS.

This clonotype was counted ten times or more. This rearrangement joins TRBV6-5 to TRBJ2-3; TRBD2 is a possible D gene (6 bases). The V gene's germline CDR1 is MNHEY and CDR2 SVGAGI. The V end lost 5 bases, the J end lost 4 bases, and 10 bases lay between the germline ends. This CDR3 region has 13 residues. CDR3 sequence (DNA): TGTGCCAGCAGTAAGACTAGGGCAGATACGCAGTATTTT. Amino acid sequence: CASSKTRADTQYF.

CDR3 loop: CASSQGWAVLSNQPQHF. As DNA, the CDR3 is TGTGCCAGCAGTCAAGGGTGGGCAGTGTTAAGCAATCAGCCCCAGCATTTT. This chain joins TRBV6-1 and TRBJ1-5; D unresolved. The germline V gene has CDR1 MNHNS and CDR2 SASEGT. This CDR3 comprises 17 residues. The V end lost 5 bases, the J end lost 1 base, and 18 bases lay between the germline ends.

Remarks on this clonotype: A read error may explain this, as a much larger clone is one base away. This is likely a read error, given that the CDR3 carries no conserved phenylalanine or tryptophan at its end. This chain links TRBV7-9 with TRBJ2-5, with D possibly being TRBD1 (5 bases). Trimming cost V 5 bases and J 4 bases, with 17 bases left between them. Germline V gives CDR1 SEHNR, CDR2 FQNEAQ (reference sequence). The CDR3 extends over 15 amino acids. The CDR3 reads CASSPRQGSRETQYL. CDR3 DNA: TGTGCCAGCAGCCCTCGCCAGGGTAGTAGAGAGACCCAGTACTTG.

This clonotype has ten or more counts. The chain has TRBV6-1 and TRBJ2-7; D is unresolved. The CDR3 runs to 12 residues. V was trimmed by 5 bases and J by 2 bases, leaving 7 bases between them. Germline V CDR1 and CDR2: MNHNS, SASEGT. CDR3 in amino acids: CASSNGPYEQYF. In DNA form, the CDR3 reads TGTGCCAGCAGTAACGGACCCTACGAGCAGTACTTC.

About this clonotype: Its ends do not fully match the called genes, so a read error is possible. The chain has TRBV29-1 and TRBJ2-5; tentative D call: TRBD1 (5 bases). The CDR3 loop spans 12 amino acids. CDR1 and CDR2 from the germline V gene are SQVTM and ANQGSEA. The CDR3 loop is CSVEGQGESQYF. Written as DNA, the CDR3 is TGCAGCGTTGAAGGGCAGGGTGAGAGCCAGTATTTC.

In the case of this clonotype: The final CDR3 position lacks the conserved phenylalanine or tryptophan, pointing to a likely read error. The rearrangement uses TRBV4-1 and TRBJ2-3, with TRBD2 identical over 14 bases. Germline V lookup: CDR1 MGHRA, CDR2 YSYEKL. CDR3 size: 19 residues. The CDR3 region is CVSSQGVGTSGSGTDTQYS. Written as DNA, the CDR3 is TGCGTCAGCAGCCAAGGGGTTGGGACTAGCGGGAGTGGCACAGATACGCAGTATTCT.